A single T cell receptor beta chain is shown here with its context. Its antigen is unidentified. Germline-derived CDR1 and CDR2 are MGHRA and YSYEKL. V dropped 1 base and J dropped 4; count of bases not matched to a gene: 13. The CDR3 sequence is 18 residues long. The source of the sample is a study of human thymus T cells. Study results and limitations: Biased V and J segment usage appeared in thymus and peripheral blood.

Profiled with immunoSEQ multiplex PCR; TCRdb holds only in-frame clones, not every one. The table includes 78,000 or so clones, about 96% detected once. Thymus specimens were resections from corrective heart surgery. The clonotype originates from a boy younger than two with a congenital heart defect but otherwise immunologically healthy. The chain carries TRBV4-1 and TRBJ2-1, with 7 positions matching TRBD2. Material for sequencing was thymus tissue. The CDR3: CASSQVLERAGSYNEQFF. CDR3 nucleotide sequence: TGCGCCAGCAGCCAAGTTCTTGAAAGAGCGGGATCATACAATGAGCAGTTCTTC.